The following is a T cell receptor (beta chain) sequence with its context. The germline CDR1 and CDR2 sequences are MNHNS and SASEGT. The CDR3 runs 15 residues. V lost 2 bases to trimming and J lost 2 bases, with 10 bases between them. The entry originates in a study of PD-1 blockade in classical Hodgkin lymphoma. Produced via immunoSEQ multiplex PCR; TCRdb's table is partial and in-frame only. This table has under 130,000 clones, approximately 89% appearing once. Regarding time point: cycle 4 day 1 (C4D1), after more than five weeks of nivolumab. Every single patient, without exception, relapsed after autologous stem cell transplantation, and brentuximab vedotin exposure varied.

The rearrangement uses TRBV6-1 and TRBJ2-1; either TRBD1 or TRBD2 may fit D (6 bases each). The sequenced sample was peripheral blood mononuclear cells (PBMCs), obtained before the fourth cycle of nivolumab. The sequence derives from a human donor with classical Hodgkin lymphoma. The CDR3 bases are TGTGCCAGCAGTGAATTGGGGGGCCCCTACAATGAGCAGTTCTTC. Amino acids: CASSELGGPYNEQFF.